The 18 T cell receptor gamma chains below all came from one sample that was sequenced in a study of intestinal T cells in coeliac disease. For each case, the template was genomic DNA from ten roughly 4.5-µm formalin-fixed paraffin-embedded scrolls. LymphoTrack primers amplified TRG sequences from around 210 ng of biopsy DNA. TCRdb repeated clone calling on the multiplex PCR reads with CATT. The sample includes around 900 gamma-chain clones, 40% to 50% of them seen just once. Material: a duodenal biopsy. These receptors originate from a human donor with celiac disease.

V gene TRGV10 combines with J gene TRGJ1 or TRGJ2. TRGV10 is classed as an ORF, of uncertain function. The CDR3 loop spans 15 amino acids. The trim removed 8 bases at V and 10 bases at J, leaving 21 bases unmatched. CDR3 DNA sequence: TGTGCTGCGTGGGGATTGGGGGGGGGCCCGGCAAAGAAACTCTTT. Its protein is CAAWGLGGGPAKKLF.

A few counts support this clone. For this DNA, TCRdb reports the protein of a much larger clone, which diverges at residue 8, most likely from a read error; the protein presented here is translated directly from the DNA. The V and J genes are TRGV9 and TRGJ1 or TRGJ2. The CDR3 loop spans 17 amino acids. Looked up from germline, CDR1 is GITISATS and CDR2 is ISYDGTV (reference sequence). The J segment lost 0 bases and the V segment lost 0 bases, leaving 11 bases of the junction unmatched. The DNA of the CDR3 is TGTGCCTTGTGGGAGGTGCCGATAGAGAAGAATTATTATAAGAAACTCTTT. Amino acid sequence: CALWEVPIEKNYYKKLF.

The gene calls are TRGV3 and TRGJ1 or TRGJ2. The trim removed 0 bases at V and 8 bases at J, leaving 10 bases unmatched. Germline CDR1 VTNTFY, CDR2 YDVSTARD (reference sequence). CDR3 length equals 14 residues. CDR3 sequence (DNA): TGTGCCACCTGGGACAGGCCGAGGTTCGATAAGAAACTCTTT. It encodes CATWDRPRFDKKLF.

This clone was seen a few times. This rearrangement joins TRGV2 to TRGJ1 or TRGJ2. V shed 12 bases, J shed 0 bases, and the junction held 14 bases outside the gene matches. Germline loops: CDR1 EGSNGY, CDR2 YDSYNSKV. The CDR3 consists of 14 residues. DNA for the CDR3: TGTGCCCACCTGGGACGGGCGAATTATTATAAGAAACTCTTT. It yields the protein CAHLGRANYYKKLF.

The V call is TRGV3, the J call TRGJ1 or TRGJ2. In germline, CDR1 is VTNTFY, CDR2 YDVSTARD (reference sequence). V lost 9 bases and J lost 7; bases outside the gene matches: 18. The CDR3 length is 14 residues. The CDR3, as DNA: TGTGCCACCGTGGGACCCCCTAGGGGGTATAAGAAACTCTTT. Amino acids: CATVGPPRGYKKLF.

The V gene is TRGV10, the J gene TRGJ1 or TRGJ2. TRGV10 is annotated as an ORF whose role is uncertain. The junction had 9 bases not matched to a gene; V was cut back by 8 bases and J by 7 bases. The CDR3 runs to 12 residues. CDR3 sequence reads: CAAWGLGYKKLF. CDR3 sequence (DNA): TGTGCTGCGTGGGGATTAGGCTATAAGAAACTCTTT.

The rearrangement joins TRGV2 to TRGJP2. J gave up 2 bases and V 0 bases, and 12 bases lay outside the gene matches. The length of the CDR3 is 18 residues. Germline CDR1 is EGSNGY and CDR2 is YDSYNSKV. The CDR3 DNA reads as TGTGCCACCTGGGACGGGCCGGCGGTACGAAGTAGTGATTGGATCAAGACGTTT. Translated, it gives CATWDGPAVRSSDWIKTF.

The V gene is TRGV8, the J gene TRGJ1 or TRGJ2. This CDR3 is 13 amino acids long. Germline CDR1 and CDR2: VENAVY and YDSYNSRV. The trim removed 6 bases at V and 5 bases at J, leaving 10 bases unmatched. The CDR3 loop reads CATWSPTNYKKLF. In DNA form, the CDR3 reads TGTGCCACCTGGTCCCCAACCAATTATAAGAAACTCTTT.

On this clone itself: This DNA's translation and the protein TCRdb lists, from a much larger clone, do not match at residue 5, likely due to a read error; the protein shown is translated from the DNA. The chain has TRGV8 and TRGJ1 or TRGJ2. The CDR3 runs to 12 residues. CDR1 VENAVY and CDR2 YDSYNSRV come from the germline V gene. V lost 6 bases and J lost 4; bases outside the gene matches: 6. CDR3 bases: TGTGCCACCTGGAATCGATATTATAAGAAACTCTTT. It specifies CATWNRYYKKLF.

Only a few counts were recorded for this clone. This may stem from a read error, because a much larger clone lies one nucleotide away. Other DNA sequences of this sample code for an identical CDR3. This rearrangement joins TRGV2 to TRGJ1 or TRGJ2. The CDR3 is made up of 14 amino acids. CDR1 and CDR2 from the germline V gene are EGSNGY and YDSYNSKV. For the CDR3, the DNA is TGTGCCACCTGGGACGGCTTGAATTATTATAAGAAACTCTTC. It specifies CATWDGLNYYKKLF.

The V gene is TRGV9, the J gene TRGJ1 or TRGJ2. With 3 bases clipped from V and 10 bases from J, the junction kept 12 bases outside the gene matches. The CDR3 sequence is 13 residues long. Germline assignment: CDR1 GITISATS and CDR2 ISYDGTV (reference sequence). CDR3 residues: CALWESSIIKKLF. DNA for the CDR3: TGTGCCTTGTGGGAGTCCTCTATTATAAAGAAACTCTTT.

This clone is deemed large. This CDR3 is CAAWEWGGPAKKLF. As DNA, the CDR3 is TGTGCTGCGTGGGAGTGGGGGGGCCCGGCAAAGAAACTCTTT. The chain couples TRGV10 to TRGJ1 or TRGJ2. TRGV10 carries the ORF label, with uncertain function. J lost 10 bases, V lost 8 bases, and 18 bases had no gene match. This CDR3 has 14 amino acids.

CDR3 sequence (DNA): TGTGCCACCTGGGATGGGCGGCCTATAATAAAGAAACTCTTT. Translated: CATWDGRPIIKKLF. The gene calls are TRGV4 and TRGJ1 or TRGJ2. Germline CDR1 and CDR2: EGSTGY and YDSYTSSV. The V gene end was trimmed by 0 bases and the J gene end by 10 bases; junction bases not matched to a gene: 12. The CDR3 sequence is 14 residues long.

This chain links TRGV2 with TRGJ1 or TRGJ2. The CDR3 loop spans 13 amino acids. J lost 12 bases, V lost 8 bases, and 19 bases had no gene match. The germline V gene encodes CDR1 EGSNGY and CDR2 YDSYNSKV. Here the CDR3 reads CATSGRPVSRKLF. CDR3 bases: TGTGCCACCTCGGGACGGCCGGTATCGAGGAAACTCTTT.

The genes are TRGV10 and TRGJP1. TRGV10 is filed as an ORF, its function uncertain. This CDR3 contains 14 residues. The ends lost 8 bases at V and 4 bases at J; junction bases unmatched: 8. DNA of the CDR3: TGTGCTGCGTGGGATCCCATCACTGGTTGGTTCAAGATATTT. Its translation: CAAWDPITGWFKIF.

Remarks on this clone: A far larger clone is one base from this, pointing to a likely read error. This CDR3 is also generated by other DNA sequences in the sample. The chain carries TRGV11 and TRGJP1. TRGV11 has ORF status, its function being uncertain. There are 15 residues in the CDR3. The CDR3 bases are TGTGCCTGCTGGATTAGATATACCACTGGTTGGTTCAAGATATTC. As protein: CACWIRYTTGWFKIF.

The V call is TRGV2, the J call TRGJ1 or TRGJ2. This CDR3 contains 10 residues. Per the germline V gene, CDR1 is EGSNGY and CDR2 is YDSYNSKV. V shed 10 bases, J shed 12 bases, and the junction held 12 bases outside the gene matches. The chain's CDR3 is CATGRLRKLF. The CDR3 bases are TGTGCCACTGGACGGCTAAGGAAACTCTTT.

The chain has TRGV8 and TRGJ1 or TRGJ2. The germline gives CDR1 VENAVY, CDR2 YDSYNSRV. This CDR3 comprises 11 residues. The CDR3 sequence: CAPSYHPKKLF. The CDR3 DNA sequence: TGTGCACCGTCCTACCACCCTAAGAAACTCTTT.